This T cell receptor (beta chain) was profiled in a study of long-term antiretroviral therapy in people with HIV. Notes on the study in general: Repertoire dominance by clones expanded before ART was seen at all time points. Upon ART, diversity increased but remained lower than transplant donor controls.

CDR1 and CDR2 from the germline V gene are SGHAT and FQNNGV. This CDR3 spans 16 amino acids. J lost 7 bases, V lost 3 bases, and 3 bases had no gene match. At the survey level, the v3.0 immunoSEQ assay was run. Generated by immunoSEQ multiplex PCR, the TCRdb table keeps only in-frame clones and is missing some. Of 20,000 to 25,000 clones listed, more than 70% are singletons. Comment on this clone: What it binds is unknown.

This sample comprised unsorted PBMCs, obtained 1.3 years after starting antiretroviral therapy. V is TRBV11-2 and J is TRBJ2-1; 16 nucleotides align to TRBD2. The TCR originated in a man aged 55 to 70 with HIV. The CDR3 DNA follows: TGTGCCAGCAGCTTGATGGGACTAGCGGGGGGGAATGAGCAGTTCTTC. Its translation: CASSLMGLAGGNEQFF. The entire variable domain, with the rest obtained from reference TRBV11-2 and TRBJ2-1, is as follows: EAGVAQSPRYKIIEKRQSVAFWCNPISGHATLYWYQQILGQGPKLLIQFQNNGVVDDSQLPKDRFSAERLKGVDSTLKIQPAKLEDSAVYLCASSLMGLAGGNEQFFGPGTRLTVL.